Included here is one T cell receptor (beta chain) sequence, with context. Its antigen remains unknown. Germline loops: CDR1 LGHDT, CDR2 YNNKEL (reference sequence). This CDR3 is built from 17 residues. J lost 6 bases, V lost 1 base, and 8 bases had no gene match. The entry originates in a study of T cell responses to AZD1222 COVID-19 vaccine. Using immunoSEQ multiplex PCR, the repertoire was profiled, and TCRdb retains in-frame clones only, with some absent. Of roughly 130,000 clones listed, about 90% are singletons. Study-wide results and caveats: At baseline, seropositivity was found in only six or seven AZD1222 recipients. Nearly half of spike-specific TCRs reportedly target variant regions that are unmutated in the B.1.351 and B.1.1.7 variants. Spike-specific TCR breadth and depth were elevated following two AZD1222 doses.

The chain carries TRBV3-1 (or the pseudogene TRBV3-2) and TRBJ2-7, with 14 bases aligning to TRBD2. This TCR was sampled from an adult who received the MenACWY meningococcal vaccine as a control. The material sequenced was peripheral blood, taken 28 days after the second dose of the MenACWY control vaccine. CDR3 residues: CASSQALGLAGGAEQYF. Here the CDR3 DNA reads TGTGCCAGCAGCCAAGCCTTAGGACTAGCGGGAGGTGCCGAGCAGTACTTC.